Shown below are 15 T cell receptor beta chains from a single sample sequenced in a study of blood T cell repertoires in COVID-19. The table came from immunoSEQ multiplex PCR; TCRdb's copy has only in-frame clones and leaves some out. The table lists over 95,000 clones, 84% of them singletons. Sequencing was carried out using peripheral blood. The receptors were gathered from a man between 65 and 85 years old with active or convalescent COVID-19.

V usage is TRBV7-2 and J usage is TRBJ2-1, with 9 bases identical to TRBD2. The CDR3 totals 14 residues. CDR1 is SGHTA, CDR2 FQGNSA, per germline. With V trimmed by 8 bases and J by 1 base, 3 bases remained unmatched. The CDR3 spells CASRAGGSYNEQFF. CDR3 DNA: TGTGCCAGCCGGGCGGGGGGGTCCTACAATGAGCAGTTCTTC.

The gene calls are TRBV28 and TRBJ2-7; D is perhaps TRBD2 (5 bases). V shed 5 bases and J shed 4 bases, with 12 bases lying between them. Germline loops: CDR1 MDHEN, CDR2 SYDVKM. The CDR3 loop spans 13 amino acids. The CDR3 region has the DNA TGTGCCAGCAGTACCCTGAGGGAGTACGAGCAGTACTTC. This codes for CASSTLREYEQYF.

The chain has TRBV7-2 and TRBJ2-5, with D possibly being TRBD1 (8 bases). The CDR3 loop spans 16 amino acids. The germline gives CDR1 SGHTA, CDR2 FQGNSA. Trimming stripped 6 bases from V and 0 bases from J, with 17 bases between. The chain's CDR3 is CASSRTGRDYQETQYF. CDR3 coding DNA: TGTGCCAGCAGTCGGACAGGGAGGGACTACCAAGAGACCCAGTACTTC.

The chain recombines TRBV28 with TRBJ2-7; 7 bases are shared with TRBD1. CDR3 length: 15 amino acids. Unmatched junction bases numbered 7, after V lost 3 bases and J lost 2 bases. Germline lookup yields CDR1 MDHEN and CDR2 SYDVKM. The CDR3, as DNA: TGTGCCAGCAGTTTTTCGGACAGGAGGACCTACGAGCAGTACTTC. It specifies CASSFSDRRTYEQYF.

V and J are TRBV3-1 (or the pseudogene TRBV3-2) and TRBJ2-5, with D possibly TRBD2 on 6 matching bases. V was shortened by 7 bases and J by 5 bases, with 17 bases between the two germline ends. This CDR3 is 14 amino acids long. Germline assignment: CDR1 LGHDT and CDR2 YNNKEL (reference sequence). DNA of the CDR3: TGTGCCAGCACCTCCGGGACTGCGTGGGAGACCCAGTACTTC. Encoded protein: CASTSGTAWETQYF.

This chain uses TRBV4-2 with TRBJ1-1, with D perhaps TRBD1 (5 bases). Germline CDR1 is LGHNA and CDR2 is YNFKEQ. V lost 1 base to trimming and J lost 4 bases, with 13 bases between them. CDR3 length: 15 amino acids. The CDR3 nucleotides are TGTGCCAGCAGCCAAGGTTGGGTAAGGGGCACTGAAGCTTTCTTT. It encodes CASSQGWVRGTEAFF.

CDR3 sequence: CAWTPGTGELNEQFF. CDR3 nucleotides: TGTGCCTGGACCCCCGGGACAGGAGAATTAAATGAGCAGTTCTTC. This chain uses TRBV30 with TRBJ2-1; 8 bases match TRBD1. V was clipped by 4 bases and J by 7 bases; unmatched bases: 12. CDR1 and CDR2 from the germline V gene are GTSNPN and SVGIG (reference sequence). The CDR3 has 15 amino acids.

The chain joins TRBV18 to TRBJ1-2; the match to TRBD1 covers 9 bases. V lost 3 bases and J lost 7; bases outside the gene matches: 3. The CDR3 totals 13 residues. CDR1 and CDR2 (germline): KGHSH, LQKENI. CDR3 DNA: TGTGCCAGCTCACCCGTGGGACAGGGTGGCTACACCTTC. It codes for CASSPVGQGGYTF.

The V and J genes are TRBV28 and TRBJ1-5, with a possible D match to TRBD1 (5 bases). The CDR3 is 15 residues long. In germline, CDR1 is MDHEN, CDR2 SYDVKM. V was cut by 4 bases and J by 0 bases, with 10 bases left in between. In DNA form, the CDR3 reads TGTGCCAGCAGTTCACCACAGGCTAGCAATCAGCCCCAGCATTTT. This gives the protein CASSSPQASNQPQHF.

This clone has only a few counts. V usage is TRBV28 and J usage is TRBJ2-7; 14 nucleotides agree with TRBD2. Germline assignment: CDR1 MDHEN and CDR2 SYDVKM. With V trimmed by 5 bases and J by 4 bases, 13 bases remained unmatched. This CDR3 has 18 residues. This CDR3 is CASSLPPRTSGGMYEQYF. The CDR3 region has the DNA TGTGCCAGCAGTCTCCCCCCTCGGACTAGCGGGGGGATGTACGAGCAGTACTTC.

The chain links TRBV30 to TRBJ1-2, with a weak D call TRBD1 (5 bases). In germline, CDR1 is GTSNPN, CDR2 SVGIG (reference sequence). This CDR3 spans 11 amino acids. CDR3 nucleotide sequence: TGTGGAATAGGCAGGGACTATGGCTACACCTTC. It translates to CGIGRDYGYTF. The whole variable domain, remainder taken from reference TRBV30 and TRBJ1-2, is SQTIHQWPATLVQPVGSPLSLECTVEGTSNPNLYWYRQAAGRGLQLLFYSVGIGQISSEVPQNLSASRPQDRQFILSSKKLLLSDSGFYLCGIGRDYGYTFGSGTRLTVV.

V and J are TRBV5-1 and TRBJ2-1; TRBD2 is a possible D gene (6 bases). The germline V gene has CDR1 SGHRS and CDR2 YFSETQ. V lost 0 bases and J 3 bases, leaving 7 bases between the germline ends. CDR3 length: 14 amino acids. The CDR3 reads CASSLAGDYNEQFF. As DNA, the CDR3 is TGCGCCAGCAGCTTGGCGGGGGACTACAATGAGCAGTTCTTC.

This rearrangement joins TRBV27 to TRBJ2-1, with D perhaps matching TRBD2 (6 bases). CDR3 length: 15 residues. Trimming stripped 3 bases from V and 7 bases from J, with 16 bases between. CDR1 is MNHEY, CDR2 SMNVEV, per germline (reference sequence). The CDR3 loop reads CASSLGRGLLNEQFF. The CDR3 DNA sequence: TGTGCCAGCAGTTTGGGGCGGGGCTTACTTAATGAGCAGTTCTTC.

V is TRBV19 and J is TRBJ2-3; 8 bases line up with TRBD2. Trimming took 5 bases from V and 4 from J; bases not matched to a gene: 8. CDR1 and CDR2 (germline): LNHDA, SQIVND (reference sequence). This CDR3 is 15 amino acids long. The CDR3: CASSLAQRGPDTQYF. The CDR3 DNA sequence: TGTGCCAGTAGTCTGGCCCAGCGGGGGCCAGATACGCAGTATTTT.

The sample holds one count of this clone. This sequence joins TRBV6-5 and TRBJ1-2; 8 nucleotides agree with TRBD1. V lost 5 bases to trimming and J lost 8 bases; unmatched junction nucleotides: 7. CDR3 size: 13 residues. Per the germline V gene, CDR1 is MNHEY and CDR2 is SVGAGI. This CDR3 is CASSRQGLEGYTF. The DNA for the CDR3 is TGTGCCAGCAGTAGACAGGGGCTGGAAGGCTACACCTTC.